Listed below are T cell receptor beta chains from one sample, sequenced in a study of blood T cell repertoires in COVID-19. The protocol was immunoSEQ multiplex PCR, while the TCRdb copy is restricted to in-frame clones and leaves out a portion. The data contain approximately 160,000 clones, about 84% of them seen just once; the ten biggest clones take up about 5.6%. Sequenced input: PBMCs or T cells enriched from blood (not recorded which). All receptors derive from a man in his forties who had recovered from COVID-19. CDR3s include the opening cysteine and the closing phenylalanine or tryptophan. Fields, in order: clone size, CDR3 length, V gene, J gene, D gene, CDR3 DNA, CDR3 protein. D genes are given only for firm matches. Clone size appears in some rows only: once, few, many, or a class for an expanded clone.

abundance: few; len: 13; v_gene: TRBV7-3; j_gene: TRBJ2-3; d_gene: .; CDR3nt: TGTGCCAGCAGCCTACAAGAGGGAGATACGCAGTATTTT; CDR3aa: CASSLQEGDTQYF
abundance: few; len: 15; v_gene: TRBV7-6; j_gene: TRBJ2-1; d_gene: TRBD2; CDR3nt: TGTGCCAGCAGCTCCAGCGGGGGGGCGGGCAATGAGCAGTTCTTC; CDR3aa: CASSSSGGAGNEQFF
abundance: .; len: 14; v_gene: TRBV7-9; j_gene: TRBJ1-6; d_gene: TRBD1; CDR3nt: TGTGCCAGCAGCTTAGACAGGGGGAGAAAAGCCCTCCACTTT; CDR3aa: CASSLDRGRKALHF
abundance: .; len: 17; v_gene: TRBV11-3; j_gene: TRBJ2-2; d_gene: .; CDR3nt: TGTGCCAGCAGCCCCAACCCCCCATTTAGGGGCACCGGGGAGCTGTTTTTT; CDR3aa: CASSPNPPFRGTGELFF
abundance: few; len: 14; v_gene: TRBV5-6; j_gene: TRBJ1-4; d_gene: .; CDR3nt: TGTGCCAGCAGCTTGTGGCAGGCAGGGGAAAAACTGTTTTTT; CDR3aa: CASSLWQAGEKLFF
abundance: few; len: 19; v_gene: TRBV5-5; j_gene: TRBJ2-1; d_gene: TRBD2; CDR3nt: TGTGCCAGCAGCTCGTGGACTAGCGGGGGGATCCCTAGTTACAATGAGCAGTTCTTC; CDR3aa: CASSSWTSGGIPSYNEQFF
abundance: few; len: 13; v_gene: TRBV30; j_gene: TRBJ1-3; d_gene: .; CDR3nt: TGTGCCTGGAGCCCCGAGAGAGCAAACACCATATATTTT; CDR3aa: CAWSPERANTIYF
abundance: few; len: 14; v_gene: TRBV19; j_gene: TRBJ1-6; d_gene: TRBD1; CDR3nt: TGTGCCAGTAAGGACAGGGCTACTAGTTCACCCCTCCACTTT; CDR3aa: CASKDRATSSPLHF
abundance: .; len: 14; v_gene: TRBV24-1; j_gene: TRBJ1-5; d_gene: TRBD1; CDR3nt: TGTGCCACCAGAGGACAGGGGGCCGGTCAGCCCCAGCATTTT; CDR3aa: CATRGQGAGQPQHF
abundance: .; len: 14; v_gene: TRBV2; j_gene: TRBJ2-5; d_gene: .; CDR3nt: TGTGCCAGCAGTGAAGAGAACGGGCAAGAGACCCAGTACTTC; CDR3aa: CASSEENGQETQYF
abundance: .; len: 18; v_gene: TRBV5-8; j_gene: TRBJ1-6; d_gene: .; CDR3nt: TGTGCCAGCAGCCCCCCAAGAGGGAGGGCGCGAGGTGATTCACCCCTCCACTTT; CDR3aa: CASSPPRGRARGDSPLHF
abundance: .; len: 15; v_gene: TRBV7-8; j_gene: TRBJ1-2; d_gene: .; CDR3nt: TGTGCCAGCAGCTTAGATACAACAGGGATCTATGGCTACACCTTC; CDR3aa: CASSLDTTGIYGYTF
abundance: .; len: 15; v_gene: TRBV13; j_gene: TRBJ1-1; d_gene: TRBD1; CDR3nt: TGTGCCAGCAGCAACCGGGACAGGGTTGACACTGAAGCTTTCTTT; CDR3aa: CASSNRDRVDTEAFF
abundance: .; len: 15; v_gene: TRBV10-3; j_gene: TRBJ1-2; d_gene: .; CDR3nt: TGTGCCATCAGTGAGAGGAAGGGGTTGGGCTATGGCTACACCTTC; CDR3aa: CAISERKGLGYGYTF
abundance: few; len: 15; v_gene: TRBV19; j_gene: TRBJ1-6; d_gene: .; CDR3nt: TGTGCCAGTAGTCCACAGGACAGATTTAATTCACCCCTCCACTTT; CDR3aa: CASSPQDRFNSPLHF
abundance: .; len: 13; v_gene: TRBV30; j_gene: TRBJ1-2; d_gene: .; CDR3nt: TGTGCCTGGAGTGTACACGATTTCTATGGCTACACCTTC; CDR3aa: CAWSVHDFYGYTF
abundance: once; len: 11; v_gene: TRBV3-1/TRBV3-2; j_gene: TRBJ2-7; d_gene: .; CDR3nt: TGTGCCAGCAGCCTCGGGTACGAGCAGTACTTC; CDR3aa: CASSLGYEQYF
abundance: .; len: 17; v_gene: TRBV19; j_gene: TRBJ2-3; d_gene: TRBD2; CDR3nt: TGTGCCAGTAGCCCCAGGCCGTTAGCGGGGGCCCTAGATACGCAGTATTTT; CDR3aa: CASSPRPLAGALDTQYF
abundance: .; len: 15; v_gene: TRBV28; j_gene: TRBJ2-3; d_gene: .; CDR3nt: TGTGCCAGCAGTTTATTGCTAGGGGGGGCAGATACGCAGTATTTT; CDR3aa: CASSLLLGGADTQYF
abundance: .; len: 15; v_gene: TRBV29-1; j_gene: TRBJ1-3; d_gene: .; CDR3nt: TGCAGCGTGGAGGAGAGGCCCAGCTCTGGAAACACCATATATTTT; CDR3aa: CSVEERPSSGNTIYF
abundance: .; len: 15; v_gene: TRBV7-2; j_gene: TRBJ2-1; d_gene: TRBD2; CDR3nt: TGTGCCAGCAGCTTACTCCTAGCGGGGTGGAATGAGCAGTTCTTC; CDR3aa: CASSLLLAGWNEQFF
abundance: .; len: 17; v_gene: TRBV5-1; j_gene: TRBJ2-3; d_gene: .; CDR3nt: TGCGCCAGCAGAGGGCTAGCGCTGGGCAAGGGCACAGATACGCAGTATTTT; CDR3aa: CASRGLALGKGTDTQYF
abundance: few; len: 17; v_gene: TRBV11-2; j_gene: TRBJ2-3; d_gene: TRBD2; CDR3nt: TGTGCCAGCAGCCACCCCCCAAGCGGGGGAAACACAGATACGCAGTATTTT; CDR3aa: CASSHPPSGGNTDTQYF
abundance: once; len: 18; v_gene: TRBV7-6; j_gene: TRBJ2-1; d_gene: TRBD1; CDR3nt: TGTGCCAGCAGCCACCGGGACAGGGGGCTTATCTCCTACAATGAGCAGTTCTTC; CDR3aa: CASSHRDRGLISYNEQFF
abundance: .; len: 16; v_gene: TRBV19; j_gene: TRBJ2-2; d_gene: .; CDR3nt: TGTGCCAGTACAAACGGCGTGGAGTGGGACACCGGGGAGCTGTTTTTT; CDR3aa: CASTNGVEWDTGELFF
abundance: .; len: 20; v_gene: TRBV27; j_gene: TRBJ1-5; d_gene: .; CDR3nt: TGTGCCAGCAGTTTGCTGGACACCATCGTAGAGTCTACGAGCAATCAGCCCCAGCATTTT; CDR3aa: CASSLLDTIVESTSNQPQHF